This T cell receptor beta chain was found in a study of shared clonotypes between healthy human individuals. Assay used: immunoSEQ multiplex PCR; TCRdb lists only in-frame clones, some missing. The sample carries roughly 2 million clones, approximately 94% recorded once. The CDR3 is made up of 14 amino acids. Germline V CDR1 and CDR2: SGHDN, FVKESK. V gave up 4 bases and J gave up 2 bases; unmatched junction bases: 4. Naive CD8 populations comprised CD45RO-negative cells positively selected for CCR7, excluding terminally differentiated effector memory CD45RA+ cells. Sequencing was performed on naive CD8+ T cells sorted from blood. The chain couples TRBV14 to TRBJ2-5; 7 bases line up with TRBD2. This TCR derives from a man younger than 35 in good health. The CDR3 sequence: CASSLSGGQETQYF. In nucleotides, the CDR3 is TGTGCCAGCAGCCTCTCCGGGGGGCAAGAGACCCAGTACTTC.